The 26 T cell receptor beta chains in this list originate from one sample, sequenced in a study of neurological immune-mediated disorders. A single record per CDR3 protein comes from TCRdb applying MiXCR to the 5' RACE reads. The data contain 70,000 or so distinct CDR3 sequences, around 3% of them seen just once; the ten biggest clones take up 5.2%. Input material: PBMCs. These receptors originate from a woman aged 50 to 60 with multiple sclerosis.

This clonotype was picked up many times. The chain recombines TRBV7-2 with TRBJ2-3, with no clear D. The CDR3 has 13 residues. Germline V gene lookup returns CDR1 SGHTA and CDR2 FQGNSA. Trimming removed 7 bases from V and 2 bases from J, with 10 bases in between. The CDR3 region has the DNA TGTGCCAGCACCCCAGAGTTCACAGATACGCAGTATTTT. Amino acids: CASTPEFTDTQYF.

This clonotype has a count of ten or more. The rearrangement uses TRBV5-1 and TRBJ2-7; 7 bases align to TRBD2. Per the germline V gene, CDR1 is SGHRS and CDR2 is YFSETQ. The CDR3 totals 16 residues. After removal of 4 bases from V and 4 bases from J, the junction contained 14 bases not matched to a gene. The CDR3 is CASSESAGLLPYEQYF. Here the CDR3 DNA reads TGCGCCAGCAGCGAATCTGCGGGACTACTACCGTACGAGCAGTACTTC.

There are many counts of this clonotype. The chain couples TRBV28 to TRBJ2-7; TRBD1 agrees at 7 bases. CDR3 size: 14 residues. V gave up 5 bases and J gave up 8 bases; unmatched junction bases: 12. Germline V gene lookup returns CDR1 MDHEN and CDR2 SYDVKM. The CDR3 here is CASSPTDRFGKQYV. DNA of the CDR3: TGTGCCAGCAGTCCCACGGACAGGTTTGGTAAGCAGTACGTC.

Ten or more counts support this clonotype. The chain joins TRBV7-2 to TRBJ2-2; D uncertain. The CDR3 is made up of 13 amino acids. CDR1 is SGHTA, CDR2 FQGNSA, per germline. V was trimmed by 5 bases and J by 1 base, leaving 5 bases between them. CDR3 bases: TGTGCCAGCAGCCCTCGGAACACCGGGGAGCTGTTTTTT. Translated: CASSPRNTGELFF.

This clonotype was counted at least ten times. The CDR3 coding sequence is TGTGCCAGCAGCTTGGGCTACAATGAGCAGTTCTTC. Amino acid sequence: CASSLGYNEQFF. The gene calls are TRBV7-9 and TRBJ2-1, with unresolved D. The CDR3 consists of 12 residues. V was clipped by 3 bases and J by 3 bases, with 3 bases between them. Per the germline V gene, CDR1 is SEHNR and CDR2 is FQNEAQ (reference sequence).

This clonotype was seen many times. DNA for the CDR3: TGTGCCAGCAGCCCGGATGCAAACTATGGCTACACCTTC. This encodes CASSPDANYGYTF. The chain recombines TRBV7-2 with TRBJ1-2; no reliable D call. The CDR3 has 13 amino acids. Deletions cut 5 bases from V and 2 bases from J, with 9 bases between. In germline, CDR1 is SGHTA, CDR2 FQGNSA.

The table lists this clonotype with many counts. The chain recombines TRBV3-1 with TRBJ1-2; possible D gene TRBD1, 5 bases. Germline V CDR1 and CDR2: LGHDT, YNNKEL (reference sequence). CDR3 size: 16 residues. The V end was cut by 3 bases, the J end by 3 bases, with 17 bases between. The CDR3 loop reads CASSQRSAQGDYGYTF. The DNA of the CDR3 is TGTGCCAGCAGCCAGAGATCGGCCCAAGGGGACTATGGCTACACCTTC.

This clonotype was recorded many times. V gene TRBV5-6 combines with J gene TRBJ2-2; D might be TRBD1 or TRBD2, each matching 5 bases. The germline gives CDR1 SGHDT, CDR2 YYEEEE. This CDR3 has 16 amino acids. Trimming cost V 4 bases and J 7 bases, with 20 bases left between them. The CDR3 DNA reads TGTGCCAGCAGCCACCCCTATCGAGGGGAGAACGGGGAGCTGTTTTTT. Its protein product is CASSHPYRGENGELFF.

This clonotype was recorded many times. The chain couples TRBV5-1 to TRBJ1-6; TRBD1 matches 11 bases. This CDR3 contains 18 residues. Unmatched junction bases numbered 15, after V lost 3 bases and J lost 10 bases. Germline V gene data show CDR1 as SGHRS and CDR2 as YFSETQ. The CDR3 sequence: CASSSLPRTGGLGSPLHF. The CDR3 region has the DNA TGCGCCAGCAGCTCGCTACCAAGGACAGGGGGCTTAGGGTCACCCCTCCACTTT. The full variable domain, its missing parts supplied by reference TRBV5-1 and TRBJ1-6, is KAGVTQTPRYLIKTRGQQVTLSCSPISGHRSVSWYQQTPGQGLQFLFEYFSETQRNKGNFPGRFSGRQFSNSRSEMNVSTLELGDSALYLCASSSLPRTGGLGSPLHFGNGTRLTVT.

This clonotype came up many times. The rearrangement links TRBV6-1 to TRBJ1-1, with TRBD1 identical over 8 bases. There are 13 residues in the CDR3. CDR1 is MNHNS, CDR2 SASEGT, per germline. Losses at the gene ends were 4 bases for V and 2 bases for J; bases not matched to a gene: 0. The CDR3 DNA reads as TGTGCCAGCAGTGCAGGGGGCAACACTGAAGCTTTCTTT. Translation: CASSAGGNTEAFF.

This clonotype has a count of ten or more. This chain uses TRBV20-1 with TRBJ2-1, with 12 positions matching TRBD2. With V trimmed by 5 bases and J by 0 bases, 8 bases remained unmatched. The germline CDR1 and CDR2 sequences are DFQATT and SNEGSKA (reference sequence). This CDR3 is built from 17 residues. The CDR3 DNA reads as TGCAGTGCTGTCGGACTAGCGGGGCCGAGCTCCTACAATGAGCAGTTCTTC. Translating it yields CSAVGLAGPSSYNEQFF.

This clonotype has at least ten counts. The V gene is TRBV20-1, the J gene TRBJ2-3; D is perhaps TRBD1 or TRBD2 (6 bases each). The V end was cut by 5 bases, the J end by 1 base, with 19 bases between. Germline V lookup: CDR1 DFQATT, CDR2 SNEGSKA (reference sequence). This CDR3 has 16 residues. CDR3 sequence reads: CSADSAWGARTDTQYF. The DNA for the CDR3 is TGCAGTGCTGACTCCGCGTGGGGGGCCCGCACAGATACGCAGTATTTT.

V is TRBV20-1 and J is TRBJ1-1; the D is unclear. V was pared by 5 bases and J by 1 base, with 11 bases between. The CDR3 length is 13 residues. Germline V gene data show CDR1 as DFQATT and CDR2 as SNEGSKA (reference sequence). The CDR3 protein is CSAVPDSNTEAFF. In nucleotides, the CDR3 is TGCAGTGCTGTACCCGATTCGAACACTGAAGCTTTCTTT.

This clonotype was counted at least ten times. This chain uses TRBV20-1 with TRBJ2-3; TRBD2 might be the D (6 bases). With 4 bases removed from V and 4 bases from J, the gap between germline ends came to 15 bases. Germline V gene sequence: CDR1 DFQATT, CDR2 SNEGSKA (reference sequence). This CDR3 is 14 amino acids long. The CDR3 region is CSATLGRGADTQYF. In nucleotides, the CDR3 is TGCAGTGCTACCTTGGGGCGCGGGGCAGATACGCAGTATTTT.

This clonotype was picked up many times. The genes are TRBV6-5 and TRBJ1-6; tentatively, D is TRBD1 (6 bases). Trimming shortened V by 7 bases and J by 4 bases, and 20 bases separated the two germline ends. Germline CDR1 is MNHEY and CDR2 is SVGAGI. The CDR3 sequence is 17 residues long. CDR3 region: CASTKARGQPYNSPLHF. Written as DNA, the CDR3 is TGTGCCAGCACCAAAGCCCGGGGGCAACCTTATAATTCACCCCTCCACTTT.

This clonotype was observed many times. The chain joins TRBV15 to TRBJ2-3; D is ambiguous. The CDR3 is 13 residues long. The germline V gene encodes CDR1 LNHNV and CDR2 YYDKDF (reference sequence). The CDR3 is CAFRAPSTDTQYF. The CDR3 DNA follows: TGTGCTTTCCGGGCACCAAGCACAGATACGCAGTATTTT.

This clonotype showed up many times. J is TRBJ2-3 and V is TRBV12-3 or TRBV12-4, with D perhaps TRBD2 (6 bases). This CDR3 has 13 residues. Trimming took off 3 bases at V and 6 bases at J, with 10 bases between the two ends. The CDR3 protein is CASSFDGGDTQYF. CDR3 nucleotides: TGTGCCAGCAGTTTTGACGGAGGGGATACGCAGTATTTT.

About this clonotype: Being one base from a much bigger clone, this may be a read error. The chain joins TRBV24-1 to TRBJ2-3; D not certain. CDR3 length equals 12 residues. Germline CDR1 is KGHDR and CDR2 is SFDVKD. The CDR3 sequence is CANSDWGDTQYF. The CDR3 DNA follows: TGTGCCAACAGTGATTGGGGAGATACGCAGTATTTT.

This clonotype came up many times. V is TRBV6-5 and J is TRBJ2-1, with D possibly TRBD2 on 6 matching bases. There are 12 residues in the CDR3. Per germline, CDR1 MNHEY and CDR2 SVGAGI. V lost 5 bases to trimming and J lost 5 bases, with 7 bases between them. The CDR3 is CASSRLDNEQFF. In nucleotides, the CDR3 is TGTGCCAGCAGTCGACTAGACAATGAGCAGTTCTTC.

This clonotype was counted many times. The chain carries TRBV9 and TRBJ2-4, with a weak D call TRBD1 (6 bases). Trimming stripped 3 bases from V and 0 bases from J, with 16 bases between. CDR3 size: 17 residues. Germline V gives CDR1 SGDLS, CDR2 YYNGEE. CDR3 DNA sequence: TGTGCCAGCAGCGAACAACAGGGCCCTTTAGCCAAAAACATTCAGTACTTC. The encoded protein is CASSEQQGPLAKNIQYF.

This clonotype occurred many times. The rearrangement joins TRBV28 to TRBJ2-1; 7 bases map to TRBD1. V shed 4 bases and J 2 bases; nucleotides not matched to a gene: 5. The CDR3 totals 15 residues. Germline values: CDR1 MDHEN, CDR2 SYDVKM. DNA of the CDR3: TGTGCCAGCAGTTGGGGAAGGGGGCCCTACAATGAGCAGTTCTTC. The encoded protein is CASSWGRGPYNEQFF. Combining the CDR3 with reference TRBV28 and TRBJ2-1 gives the whole variable domain DVKVTQSSRYLVKRTGEKVFLECVQDMDHENMFWYRQDPGLGLRLIYFSYDVKMKEKGDIPEGYSVSREKKERFSLILESASTNQTSMYLCASSWGRGPYNEQFFGPGTRLTVL.

This clonotype was seen many times. This sequence joins TRBV5-1 and TRBJ2-3, with a weak D call TRBD1 (5 bases). This CDR3 is 16 amino acids long. V was pared by 2 bases and J by 0 bases, with 13 bases between. Germline CDR1 SGHRS, CDR2 YFSETQ. CDR3 sequence reads: CASSLGQGFSTDTQYF. The DNA for the CDR3 is TGCGCCAGCAGCTTAGGGCAGGGTTTTAGCACAGATACGCAGTATTTT.

There are a few counts of this clonotype. A single base separates this from a much larger clone, so it may be a read error. The rearrangement uses TRBV20-1 and TRBJ2-5, with D unresolved. Per the germline V gene, CDR1 is DFQATT and CDR2 is SNEGSKA (reference sequence). CDR3 size: 11 residues. Trimming left V 7 bases short and J 5 bases short, with 11 bases between. Here the CDR3 reads CSGKGTETQYF. Written as DNA, the CDR3 is TGCAGTGGCAAGGGAACCGAGACCCAGTACTTC.

This clonotype has at least ten counts. The CDR3 DNA is TGCGCCAGCAGTCATGCGACAGGGGGGACCGGGGAGCTGTTTTTT. Translated: CASSHATGGTGELFF. The gene calls are TRBV5-1 and TRBJ2-2; 9 bases align to TRBD1. CDR1 and CDR2 (germline): SGHRS, YFSETQ. The CDR3 contains 15 residues. The V and J ends lost 5 bases and 5 bases, in that order; junction bases with no gene match: 7.

This clonotype was detected ten times or more. The chain combines TRBV5-8 with TRBJ1-1; TRBD1 is a possible D gene (5 bases). The CDR3 has 15 amino acids. Per the germline V gene, CDR1 is SGHTS and CDR2 is YDEGEE. V lost 0 bases and J 0 bases, leaving 9 bases between the germline ends. CDR3 amino acids: CASSLGWGLNTEAFF. DNA for the CDR3: TGTGCCAGCAGCTTGGGATGGGGGTTGAACACTGAAGCTTTCTTT.

This clonotype appeared many times. The DNA of the CDR3 is TGCGCCAGCAGCGCGGACACCGTAATGAACACTGAAGCTTTCTTT. Protein sequence: CASSADTVMNTEAFF. The chain links TRBV5-1 to TRBJ1-1, with a possible D match to TRBD1 (5 bases). The ends were cut back, 4 bases at V and 0 bases at J, with 13 bases in the middle. There are 15 residues in the CDR3. Germline CDR1 and CDR2: SGHRS and YFSETQ.